Listed here are 4 T cell receptor beta chains from one sample, sequenced in a study of T cell repertoires in cytomegalovirus infection. One entry per CDR3 protein, called by TCRdb with MiXCR from the reads. The table includes under 600,000 distinct CDR3 sequences, about 15% detected once. The specimen was CD8+ T cells from PBMCs. These receptors all stem from a human donor in good health (CMV status not recorded). Some clones in this sample may be carry-over from other donors' samples.

The chain combines TRBV5-8 with TRBJ1-2; D is uncertain. The CDR3 has 14 amino acids. V lost 2 bases and J lost 8, with 16 bases in between. Per the germline V gene, CDR1 is SGHTS and CDR2 is YDEGEE. The DNA for the CDR3 is TGTGCCAGCAGCTTTGCCCGGGCGTATGAGGGCTACACCTTC. Its translation is CASSFARAYEGYTF.

The rearrangement joins TRBV7-9 to TRBJ2-7; D remains unclear. This CDR3 region has 14 residues. With 1 base removed from V and 1 base from J, the gap between germline ends came to 8 bases. CDR1 and CDR2 (germline): SEHNR, FQNEAQ (reference sequence). CDR3 in DNA: TGTGCCAGCAGCTTAGTACTCAGATCCTACGAGCAGTACTTC. Translating it yields CASSLVLRSYEQYF.

V is TRBV7-4 and J is TRBJ1-1; 8 bases line up with TRBD1. Per the germline V gene, CDR1 is SGHVT and CDR2 is SQSDAQ. V lost 4 bases to trimming and J lost 8 bases; unmatched junction nucleotides: 3. CDR3 length: 12 residues. This CDR3 is CASSSTGGEAFF. The CDR3 nucleotides read TGTGCCAGCAGCTCCACAGGGGGGGAAGCTTTCTTT.

This clonotype was seen more than once but under ten times. The chain has TRBV29-1 and TRBJ2-7; weak D call: TRBD1 (5 bases). The CDR3 is made up of 14 amino acids. V was shortened by 2 bases and J by 1 base, with 12 bases between the two germline ends. Germline CDR1 is SQVTM and CDR2 is ANQGSEA. The CDR3 protein is CSVERPGQSYEQYF. The CDR3 nucleotides read TGCAGCGTTGAAAGGCCAGGGCAATCCTACGAGCAGTACTTC.